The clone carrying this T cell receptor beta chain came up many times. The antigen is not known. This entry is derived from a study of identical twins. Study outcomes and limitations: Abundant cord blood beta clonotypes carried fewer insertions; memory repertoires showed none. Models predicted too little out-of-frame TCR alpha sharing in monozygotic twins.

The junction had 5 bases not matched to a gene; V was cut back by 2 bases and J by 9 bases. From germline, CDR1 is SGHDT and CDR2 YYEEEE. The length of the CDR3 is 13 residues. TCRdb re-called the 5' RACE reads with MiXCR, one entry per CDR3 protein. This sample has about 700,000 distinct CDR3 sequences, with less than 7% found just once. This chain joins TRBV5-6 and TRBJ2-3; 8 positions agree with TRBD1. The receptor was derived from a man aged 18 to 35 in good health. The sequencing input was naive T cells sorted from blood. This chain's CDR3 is CASSLSGTGTQYF. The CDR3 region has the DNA TGTGCCAGCAGCTTATCCGGGACAGGAACGCAGTATTTT.